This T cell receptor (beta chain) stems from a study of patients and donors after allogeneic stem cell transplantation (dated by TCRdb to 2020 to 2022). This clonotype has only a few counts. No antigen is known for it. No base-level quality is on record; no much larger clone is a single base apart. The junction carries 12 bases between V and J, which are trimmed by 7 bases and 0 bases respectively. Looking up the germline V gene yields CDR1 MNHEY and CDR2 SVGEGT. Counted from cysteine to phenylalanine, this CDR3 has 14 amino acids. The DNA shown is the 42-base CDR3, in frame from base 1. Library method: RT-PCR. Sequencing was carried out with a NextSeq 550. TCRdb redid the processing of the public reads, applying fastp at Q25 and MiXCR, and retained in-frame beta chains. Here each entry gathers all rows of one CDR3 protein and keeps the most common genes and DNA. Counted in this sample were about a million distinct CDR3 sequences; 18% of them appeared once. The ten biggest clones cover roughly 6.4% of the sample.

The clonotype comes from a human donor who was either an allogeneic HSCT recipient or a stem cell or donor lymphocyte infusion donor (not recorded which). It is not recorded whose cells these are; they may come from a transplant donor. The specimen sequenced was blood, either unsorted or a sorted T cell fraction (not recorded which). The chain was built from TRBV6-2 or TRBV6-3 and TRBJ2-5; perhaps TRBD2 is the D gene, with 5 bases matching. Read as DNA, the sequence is TGTGCCAGCATTCTAGGAGGAAACCAAGAGACCCAGTACTTC. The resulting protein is CASILGGNQETQYF.